This T cell receptor beta chain was sequenced in a study of shared clonotypes between healthy human individuals. Overall study context: Donor ages ranged 18 to 49 years: a couple of women, a few men. Findings and caveats of the study: The study found lower generation probabilities in non-shared clonotypes than in those shared by all four donors.

In the naive CD8 group, cells lacked CD45RO and were positively selected for CCR7, so terminally differentiated effector memory CD45RA+ cells were left out. As to this clone: No antigen is known for it.

Germline values: CDR1 MNHNS, CDR2 SASEGT. The V gene lost 5 bases and the J gene lost 4 bases, with 11 bases spanning the gap. CDR3 length: 13 residues. Each cell subset's genomic DNA was divided evenly among several immunoSEQ plates. DNA at about 200 ng, approximately 30,000 T cell genomes, went into sorted-subset replicate PCRs. Measured with immunoSEQ multiplex PCR; TCRdb has only the in-frame clones, and not every one. The sample lists about 2.1 million clones, around 93% occurring once. The J gene is TRBJ1-2, the V gene TRBV6-1; D is possibly TRBD1 (5 bases). The sample was naive CD8+ T cells from PBMCs. This sequence originates from a man aged 18 to 30 in good health. Some clones in this sample may be carry-over from other donors' samples. Here the CDR3 reads CASSYSRGYGYTF. The CDR3 DNA reads TGTGCCAGCAGTTATAGTAGGGGCTATGGCTACACCTTC.